Listed below are T cell receptor beta chains from one sample, sequenced in a study of Graves' ophthalmopathy and Graves' hyperthyroidism. In TCRdb, the multiplex PCR reads were re-called with MiXCR into one record per CDR3 protein. The profile shows roughly 500,000 distinct CDR3 sequences, about an eighth of them singletons. Input material: blood. Source of these receptors: a woman between 25 and 40 years old with Graves' ophthalmopathy. The CDR3 runs from the conserved cysteine through the conserved F or W. D genes are given only for firm matches. A clone size is listed for some rows: how often the clone was seen (once, few, many), or a class if it is expanded.

.,TRBV24-1,TRBD1,TRBJ1-2,TGTGCCACCAGTGATCCCGGACGGACAGGGGGCAACTATGGCTACACCTTC,CATSDPGRTGGNYGYTF
few,TRBV19,.,TRBJ2-4,TGTGCCAGTAGTGAGGCTGGGGTAGCCAAAAACATTAAGTACTTC,CASSEAGVAKNIKYF
many,TRBV24-1,.,TRBJ1-1,TGTGCCACCAGTGATAGGAACACTGAAGCTTTCTTT,CATSDRNTEAFF
.,TRBV12-3/TRBV12-4,TRBD2,TRBJ2-3,TGTGCCAGCAGCAAATCTAGCGGGCGACGCACAGATACGCAGTATTTT,CASSKSSGRRTDTQYF
.,TRBV2,TRBD2,TRBJ2-1,TGTGCCAGCAGTGGACTAGCGGTCTCCTACAATGAGCAGTTCTTC,CASSGLAVSYNEQFF
many,TRBV2,.,TRBJ2-5,TGTGCCACCCGGGACCCGAAGAGAGGAGAGACCCAGTACTTC,CATRDPKRGETQYF
.,TRBV7-8,.,TRBJ1-1,TGTGCCAGCAGTTTTACATGGGAAACTGAAGCTTTCTTT,CASSFTWETEAFF
many,TRBV12-3/TRBV12-4,.,TRBJ1-3,TGTGCCAGCACCCCTGAGCAGGGATCCGGAAACACCATATATTTT,CASTPEQGSGNTIYF
once,TRBV4-1,TRBD1,TRBJ2-7,TGCGCCAGCAGCCAAGATGGGACAGGAACCTACGAGCAGTACTTC,CASSQDGTGTYEQYF
many,TRBV30,.,TRBJ2-7,TGTGCCTGGCTGGGGAAGGCAGGGGGCCGCGGGAGCGAGCAGTACTTC,CAWLGKAGGRGSEQYF